The 24 T cell receptor beta chains reported below all come from one sample, sequenced in a study of control samples from healthy donors and cancer patients. Produced via immunoSEQ multiplex PCR; TCRdb's table is partial and in-frame only. The sample lists some 120,000 clones, 91% occurring once. Material: blood. The origin of the receptors is a man between 18 and 35 years old in good health.

This clone was observed a handful of times. The gene calls are TRBV6-4 and TRBJ2-3, with D possibly matching TRBD2 (5 bases). V was trimmed by 2 bases and J by 2 bases, leaving 8 bases between them. The CDR3 sequence is 14 residues long. Germline V gives CDR1 MRHNA, CDR2 SNTAGT. The CDR3 region has the DNA TGTGCCAGCAGTGACGACGGGGACACAGATACGCAGTATTTT. Translation: CASSDDGDTDTQYF.

J is TRBJ1-5 and V is TRBV19, with a tentative D call TRBD1 (5 bases). CDR1 is LNHDA, CDR2 SQIVND, per germline (reference sequence). The CDR3 loop spans 17 amino acids. V dropped 0 bases and J dropped 2 bases, with 14 bases sitting between them. The CDR3 bases are TGTGCCAGTAGTATAGAATTGGAGGGACCGGGCAATCAGCCCCAGCATTTT. Translated, it gives CASSIELEGPGNQPQHF.

The chain links TRBV30 to TRBJ2-3; the D call may be TRBD1 or TRBD2 (5 bases each). V lost 0 bases and J lost 11, with 15 bases in between. Looked up from germline, CDR1 is GTSNPN and CDR2 is SVGIG (reference sequence). The CDR3 sequence is 13 residues long. CDR3 sequence: CAWSVYGHGGQYF. The CDR3 nucleotides read TGTGCCTGGAGTGTGTACGGCCATGGGGGGCAGTATTTT.

This clone was detected once. The V gene is TRBV29-1, the J gene TRBJ1-1; D remains unclear. CDR1 SQVTM and CDR2 ANQGSEA come from the germline V gene. This CDR3 region has 13 residues. Trimming stripped 3 bases from V and 2 bases from J, with 10 bases between. The CDR3 spells CSVELSPNTEAFF. CDR3 sequence (DNA): TGCAGCGTTGAGTTGAGCCCTAACACTGAAGCTTTCTTT.

This clone appeared once. The chain is built from TRBV12-3 or TRBV12-4 and TRBJ2-5, with D maybe TRBD1 (6 bases). There are 13 residues in the CDR3. Deletions cut 6 bases from V and 4 bases from J, with 12 bases between. CDR3 nucleotides: TGTGCCAGCAGAGGAATAGGGGGAGAGACCCAGTACTTC. It encodes CASRGIGGETQYF.

This clone has a handful of counts. The V call is TRBV6-4, the J call TRBJ2-3; 9 positions agree with TRBD1. The length of the CDR3 is 14 residues. Germline values: CDR1 MRHNA, CDR2 SNTAGT. J was trimmed by 2 bases and V by 4 bases; bases with no gene match: 1. The CDR3 sequence: CASSGTGDTDTQYF. For the CDR3, the DNA is TGTGCCAGCAGTGGGACAGGGGACACAGATACGCAGTATTTT.

The chain has TRBV18 and TRBJ1-2; 7 nucleotides agree with TRBD1. CDR1 KGHSH and CDR2 LQKENI come from the germline V gene. This CDR3 has 17 residues. J lost 4 bases, V lost 3 bases, and 14 bases had no gene match. CDR3 bases: TGTGCCAGCTCACCTTACCTCCAGGGGGACCTCATCTATGGCTACACCTTC. This codes for CASSPYLQGDLIYGYTF.

The chain joins TRBV4-1 to TRBJ2-1, with 10 bases lining up with TRBD2. CDR3 length equals 16 residues. The V gene end was trimmed by 4 bases and the J gene end by 6 bases; junction bases not matched to a gene: 9. Germline lookup yields CDR1 MGHRA and CDR2 YSYEKL. The CDR3 DNA sequence: TGCGCCAGCAGCCCGGGAGCGGGGGGGCGGGTCAATGAGCAGTTCTTC. Translated, it gives CASSPGAGGRVNEQFF.

This rearrangement joins TRBV7-3 to TRBJ2-2, with D possibly TRBD2 on 5 matching bases. V was clipped by 0 bases and J by 6 bases, with 20 bases between them. CDR3 length: 18 residues. Germline V gene lookup returns CDR1 SGHTA and CDR2 FQGTGA. CDR3 region: CASSLTSPSGFAAGELFF. CDR3 nucleotide sequence: TGTGCCAGCAGCTTAACGTCTCCTTCGGGATTTGCCGCCGGGGAGCTGTTTTTT.

The V gene is TRBV4-1, the J gene TRBJ2-2; 12 positions match TRBD1. The V and J ends lost 4 bases and 5 bases, in that order; junction bases with no gene match: 8. There are 17 residues in the CDR3. The germline gives CDR1 MGHRA, CDR2 YSYEKL. This CDR3 is CASSRTPGQGATGELFF. In DNA form, the CDR3 reads TGCGCCAGCAGCCGTACTCCGGGACAGGGGGCGACCGGGGAGCTGTTTTTT.

This chain links TRBV3-1 (or the pseudogene TRBV3-2) with TRBJ2-7; D not certain. Germline CDR1 LGHDT, CDR2 YNNKEL (reference sequence). Trimming took off 2 bases at V and 3 bases at J, with 5 bases between the two ends. The CDR3 is 12 residues long. The CDR3 nucleotides read TGTGCCAGCAGCCAATCAATCTACGAGCAGTACTTC. Residues: CASSQSIYEQYF.

V gene TRBV9 combines with J gene TRBJ2-2; no clear D gene. CDR1 and CDR2 from the germline V gene are SGDLS and YYNGEE. Trimming removed 3 bases from V and 1 base from J, with 4 bases in between. The CDR3 runs to 13 residues. In DNA, the CDR3 is TGTGCCAGCAGCGGCGGGAACACCGGGGAGCTGTTTTTT. Amino acid sequence: CASSGGNTGELFF.

The chain recombines TRBV19 with TRBJ2-5; the match to TRBD1 covers 10 bases. Germline V gene sequence: CDR1 LNHDA, CDR2 SQIVND (reference sequence). The CDR3 is 13 residues long. The V segment lost 10 bases and the J segment 5 bases; nucleotides outside the gene matches: 7. CDR3 residues: CATRDRGGETQYF. The CDR3 bases are TGTGCCACCCGGGACAGGGGTGGGGAGACCCAGTACTTC.

This clone is a singleton in its sample. The gene calls are TRBV7-9 and TRBJ1-1; TRBD1 might be the D (6 bases). The germline V gene encodes CDR1 SEHNR and CDR2 FQNEAQ (reference sequence). V was trimmed by 2 bases and J by 5 bases, leaving 15 bases between them. The CDR3 runs to 15 residues. The CDR3 loop reads CASSLTPTGKTEAFF. CDR3 DNA: TGTGCCAGCAGCTTAACTCCTACAGGGAAGACTGAAGCTTTCTTT. Full variable domain (missing parts from reference TRBV7-9 and TRBJ1-1): DTGVSQNPRHKITKRGQNVTFRCDPISEHNRLYWYRQTLGQGPEFLTYFQNEAQLEKSRLLSDRFSAERPKGSFSTLEIQRTEQGDSAMYLCASSLTPTGKTEAFFGQGTRLTVV.

CDR3 nucleotide sequence: TGTGCCAGCAGCTTACGGGGATCCAGCGGTAACAATGAGCAGTTCTTC. Amino acids: CASSLRGSSGNNEQFF. J is TRBJ2-1 and V is TRBV11-3; possibly TRBD2 for D (5 bases). From germline, CDR1 is SGHNT and CDR2 YENEEA. V dropped 2 bases and J dropped 5 bases, with 16 bases sitting between them. CDR3 length equals 16 residues.

DNA for the CDR3: TGTGCTAGTGGTTTGACCCCGTGGGACAGGGAGAACACTGAAGCTTTCTTT. Residues: CASGLTPWDRENTEAFF. The chain uses TRBV12-5 and TRBJ1-1; TRBD1 matches 9 bases. Germline-derived CDR1 and CDR2 are LGHNT and FRNRAP. Germline trimming cut 2 bases from V and 1 base from J; bases unmatched to any gene: 8. There are 17 residues in the CDR3.

Concerning this clone itself: Germline is not matched at one junction end, which may reflect a read error. The rearrangement joins TRBV7-8 to TRBJ2-1; 11 bases are a match to TRBD2. Per germline, CDR1 SGHVS and CDR2 FQNEAQ. The CDR3 spans 14 residues. The CDR3: CASSLAGGYNEQFF. The CDR3 coding sequence is TGTGCCAGCAGCCTAGCGGGGGGTTACAATGAGCAGTTCTTC.

The chain is built from TRBV2 and TRBJ2-7; weak D call: TRBD2 (7 bases). Germline V lookup: CDR1 SNHLY, CDR2 FYNNEI. Trimming cost V 7 bases and J 5 bases, with 18 bases left between them. There are 14 residues in the CDR3. The CDR3 nucleotides read TGTGCCAGCAAACGAGGGGGGGGAGCGAACGAGCAGTACTTC. The encoded protein is CASKRGGGANEQYF.

The V and J genes are TRBV12-3 or TRBV12-4 and TRBJ1-1; the D gene is possibly TRBD1 (6 bases). The CDR3 contains 13 residues. V was pared by 5 bases and J by 3 bases, with 10 bases between. Here the CDR3 DNA reads TGTGCCAGCAGTGATTCAGGGGACACTGAAGCTTTCTTT. Translation: CASSDSGDTEAFF.

The V and J genes are TRBV5-6 and TRBJ2-2; D is possibly TRBD1 (6 bases). Trimming shortened V by 5 bases and J by 0 bases, and 14 bases separated the two germline ends. CDR1 and CDR2 (germline): SGHDT, YYEEEE. This CDR3 spans 16 amino acids. CDR3 DNA sequence: TGTGCCAGCAGACTGGGGGCGACAACGAACACCGGGGAGCTGTTTTTT. It specifies CASRLGATTNTGELFF.

The chain is built from TRBV11-2 and TRBJ1-5, with a tentative D call TRBD1 (5 bases). Germline values: CDR1 SGHAT, CDR2 FQNNGV. The germline V and J ends were trimmed by 4 bases and 4 bases, with 17 bases remaining between them. The CDR3 sequence is 16 residues long. CDR3 sequence reads: CASSSTDMATNQPQHF. The DNA for the CDR3 is TGTGCCAGCAGCTCGACGGACATGGCCACTAATCAGCCCCAGCATTTT.

This clone was found once. The genes are TRBV9 and TRBJ2-1; 8 bases are a match to TRBD1. This CDR3 has 14 residues. V was clipped by 3 bases and J by 10 bases; unmatched bases: 9. CDR1 is SGDLS, CDR2 YYNGEE, per germline. The CDR3 spells CASSESNRGEEQFF. In nucleotides, the CDR3 is TGTGCCAGCAGCGAATCGAACAGGGGGGAGGAGCAGTTCTTC. Full variable domain (rest looked up from reference TRBV9 and TRBJ2-1): DSGVTQTPKHLITATGQRVTLRCSPRSGDLSVYWYQQSLDQGLQFLIQYYNGEERAKGNILERFSAQQFPDLHSELNLSSLELGDSALYFCASSESNRGEEQFFGPGTRLTVL.

The chain links TRBV30 to TRBJ2-7, with 7 bases that match TRBD1. V dropped 4 bases and J dropped 2; count of bases not matched to a gene: 20. The germline CDR1 and CDR2 sequences are GTSNPN and SVGIG (reference sequence). CDR3 length equals 18 residues. The CDR3 loop is CAWKMASLLRDSAYEQYF. The CDR3 bases are TGTGCCTGGAAAATGGCGTCGTTACTTCGGGACAGTGCCTACGAGCAGTACTTC.

This chain joins TRBV30 and TRBJ2-5; 7 nucleotides line up with TRBD2. Germline V gene lookup returns CDR1 GTSNPN and CDR2 SVGIG (reference sequence). The CDR3 length is 12 residues. The trim removed 1 base at V and 4 bases at J, leaving 0 bases unmatched. This chain's CDR3 is CAWSAGGETQYF. CDR3 nucleotide sequence: TGTGCCTGGAGTGCGGGGGGAGAGACCCAGTACTTC.